These 24 T cell receptor beta chains were sequenced from one sample in a study of cytomegalovirus exposure and HLA in healthy donors. PCR primers comprised 60 Vbeta and 13 Jbeta primers. Sequencing used immunoSEQ multiplex PCR; TCRdb keeps in-frame clones, though not all of them. Among tens of thousands of clones listed, just under 70% were seen once. The sample comprised PBMCs. These receptors all stem from a woman between 50 and 59 years old in good health and CMV-seropositive.

This clone qualifies as medium-sized. The chain employs TRBV5-1 and TRBJ2-1; D perhaps matches TRBD2 (6 bases). The V end was cut by 3 bases, the J end by 9 bases, with 19 bases between. Germline values: CDR1 SGHRS, CDR2 YFSETQ. The CDR3 loop spans 15 amino acids. Here the CDR3 reads CASSSPGLSGTEQFF. CDR3 sequence (DNA): TGCGCCAGCAGCTCCCCGGGACTTAGCGGTACTGAGCAGTTCTTC.

V usage is TRBV9 and J usage is TRBJ2-3, with 8 positions matching TRBD2. Trimming removed 0 bases from V and 5 bases from J; junction bases left unmatched: 5. CDR3 length equals 15 residues. Germline V gene sequence: CDR1 SGDLS, CDR2 YYNGEE. DNA of the CDR3: TGTGCCAGCAGCGTAGGATCGCTAGCGGGAGATACGCAGTATTTT. Its protein is CASSVGSLAGDTQYF.

The chain recombines TRBV10-3 with TRBJ1-6, with TRBD1 as a possible D gene (6 bases). CDR3 length: 14 residues. Per germline, CDR1 ENHRY and CDR2 SYGVKD. V dropped 2 bases and J dropped 13 bases, with 15 bases sitting between them. CDR3 in amino acids: CAISEQGGVRPLHF. The CDR3 DNA follows: TGTGCCATCAGTGAGCAAGGGGGTGTTCGGCCCCTCCACTTT.

This clone has only a few counts. The chain carries TRBV6-1 and TRBJ1-3; the D gene is possibly TRBD1 (5 bases). The germline V gene has CDR1 MNHNS and CDR2 SASEGT. Trimming shortened V by 2 bases and J by 2 bases, and 19 bases separated the two germline ends. The CDR3 spans 18 residues. CDR3 amino acids: CASSEWKGWGVTGNTIYF. CDR3 bases: TGTGCCAGCAGTGAATGGAAGGGTTGGGGGGTCACTGGAAACACCATATATTTT.

This rearrangement joins TRBV5-1 to TRBJ2-5; 9 bases align to TRBD2. The J segment lost 2 bases and the V segment lost 6 bases, leaving 2 bases of the junction unmatched. Germline CDR1 and CDR2: SGHRS and YFSETQ. The CDR3 is 13 amino acids. The chain's CDR3 is CASTLAGQETQYF. DNA for the CDR3: TGCGCCAGCACCCTAGCGGGACAAGAGACCCAGTACTTC.

In this sample, this clone turned up a few times. The chain carries TRBV5-4 and TRBJ1-2, with D hard to call. The V and J ends lost 0 bases and 4 bases respectively, with 7 bases between them. The V gene's germline CDR1 is SGHNT and CDR2 YYREEE (reference sequence). There are 13 residues in the CDR3. This CDR3 is CASSLAGFYGYTF. DNA of the CDR3: TGTGCCAGCAGCTTGGCCGGGTTCTATGGCTACACCTTC.

This clone was seen a few times. V usage is TRBV27 and J usage is TRBJ2-3, with a tentative D call TRBD2 (6 bases). Germline V gene lookup returns CDR1 MNHEY and CDR2 SMNVEV (reference sequence). The CDR3 is 15 residues long. Trimming left V 5 bases short and J 3 bases short, with 15 bases between. CDR3 sequence (DNA): TGTGCCAGCAGTCCCCGCGGGGTCGTGACAGATACGCAGTATTTT. This encodes CASSPRGVVTDTQYF.

The chain carries TRBV27 and TRBJ2-3, with 9 nucleotides matching TRBD1. Germline-derived CDR1 and CDR2 are MNHEY and SMNVEV (reference sequence). The CDR3 covers 14 residues. Trimming cost V 4 bases and J 8 bases; bases outside gene matches: 7. CDR3 protein: CASSSTGGRGTQYF. DNA for the CDR3: TGTGCCAGCAGTTCTACAGGGGGCAGGGGTACGCAGTATTTT.

J is TRBJ2-7 and V is TRBV5-4; 11 bases align to TRBD1. Germline V gene data show CDR1 as SGHNT and CDR2 as YYREEE (reference sequence). The V segment lost 2 bases and the J segment 5 bases; nucleotides outside the gene matches: 3. The CDR3 is 14 residues long. For the CDR3, the DNA is TGTGCCAGCAGCTTAGGACAGGGGGCAGACGAGCAGTACTTC. This sequence encodes CASSLGQGADEQYF.

The chain uses TRBV7-9 and TRBJ2-2; perhaps TRBD2 as D (5 bases). In germline, CDR1 is SEHNR, CDR2 FQNEAQ (reference sequence). V lost 3 bases and J 3 bases, leaving 8 bases between the germline ends. The CDR3 is 14 amino acids. The CDR3 sequence is CASSFLEDTGELFF. The CDR3 nucleotides are TGTGCCAGCAGCTTTCTGGAGGACACCGGGGAGCTGTTTTTT. Using reference TRBV7-9 and TRBJ2-2 for the parts outside the CDR3, the full variable domain is DTGVSQNPRHKITKRGQNVTFRCDPISEHNRLYWYRQTLGQGPEFLTYFQNEAQLEKSRLLSDRFSAERPKGSFSTLEIQRTEQGDSAMYLCASSFLEDTGELFFGEGSRLTVL.

A few counts support this clone. This rearrangement joins TRBV27 to TRBJ2-7; D perhaps matches TRBD2 (6 bases). The germline V gene has CDR1 MNHEY and CDR2 SMNVEV (reference sequence). The CDR3 spans 14 residues. Deletions cut 3 bases from V and 2 bases from J, with 11 bases between. The CDR3 DNA sequence: TGTGCCAGCAGTTTCCGGGGGAAGGCCTACGAGCAGTACTTC. Amino acids: CASSFRGKAYEQYF.

CDR3 residues: CASSYLSAGANVLTF. In nucleotides, the CDR3 is TGTGCCAGCAGTTATTTGTCCGCTGGGGCCAACGTCCTGACTTTC. The J gene is TRBJ2-6, the V gene TRBV6-6; D is unclear. Trimming cost V 3 bases and J 2 bases, with 8 bases left between them. The CDR3 totals 15 residues. From germline, CDR1 is MNHNY and CDR2 SVGAGI (reference sequence).

This chain uses TRBV14 with TRBJ1-2, with TRBD1 as a possible D gene (6 bases). The CDR3 length is 15 residues. Germline V lookup: CDR1 SGHDN, CDR2 FVKESK. V lost 4 bases to trimming and J lost 3 bases, with 15 bases between them. The DNA for the CDR3 is TGTGCCAGCAGCCCGGTACAGGGAGTGGACTATGGCTACACCTTC. It codes for CASSPVQGVDYGYTF.

The rearrangement joins TRBV2 to TRBJ1-6; TRBD1 is a possible D gene (6 bases). Germline CDR1 reads SNHLY; CDR2 reads FYNNEI. Trimming cost V 4 bases and J 9 bases, with 19 bases left between them. The CDR3 has 16 residues. CDR3 sequence reads: CASSAQGKIASSPLHF. The CDR3 bases are TGTGCCAGCAGTGCCCAGGGGAAGATCGCGTCTTCACCCCTCCACTTT.

The chain couples TRBV5-1 to TRBJ2-2, with 7 nucleotides matching TRBD1. The V and J ends lost 3 bases and 5 bases, in that order; junction bases with no gene match: 16. The germline V gene has CDR1 SGHRS and CDR2 YFSETQ. The CDR3 loop spans 18 amino acids. The DNA for the CDR3 is TGCGCCAGCAGCTGGGGCTCTCTAAGACAGGGCGAAACCGGGGAGCTGTTTTTT. Amino acid sequence: CASSWGSLRQGETGELFF.

The V and J genes are TRBV7-9 and TRBJ2-7; TRBD1 aligns across 9 bases. Germline V gives CDR1 SEHNR, CDR2 FQNEAQ (reference sequence). The V gene end was trimmed by 1 base and the J gene end by 4 bases; junction bases not matched to a gene: 8. This CDR3 has 16 amino acids. The CDR3 bases are TGTGCCAGCAGCTTAGATCGGGGACAGGGCCCGTACGAGCAGTACTTC. Translating it yields CASSLDRGQGPYEQYF.

This clone was seen only once. The rearrangement links TRBV6-1 to TRBJ2-3; 7 nucleotides agree with TRBD1. This CDR3 is 14 amino acids long. V was clipped by 5 bases and J by 3 bases; unmatched bases: 5. CDR1 is MNHNS and CDR2 is SASEGT in the germline V gene. The CDR3 is CASSRTGDTDTQYF. The CDR3 DNA follows: TGTGCCAGCAGTAGGACAGGAGATACAGATACGCAGTATTTT.

This chain joins TRBV27 and TRBJ2-7, with 8 bases aligning to TRBD2. The ends lost 3 bases at V and 2 bases at J; junction bases unmatched: 3. Germline assignment: CDR1 MNHEY and CDR2 SMNVEV (reference sequence). This CDR3 comprises 14 residues. The DNA of the CDR3 is TGTGCCAGCAGTTTGCGGGGGGTACCCTACGAGCAGTACTTC. Translated, it gives CASSLRGVPYEQYF.

Of note for this clone: One end of the junction is discordant with germline, which a read error may explain. The V gene is TRBV9, the J gene TRBJ2-7, with 9 bases fitting TRBD1. In germline, CDR1 is SGDLS, CDR2 YYNGEE. The CDR3 totals 17 residues. The CDR3 DNA sequence: TGTGCCAGCAGCGTAGCGGGGGACCGGGACAGGGCATCAACCCTGATCTTC. This sequence encodes CASSVAGDRDRASTLIF.

This chain joins TRBV5-1 and TRBJ2-5; TRBD2 matches 13 bases. CDR1 and CDR2 (germline): SGHRS, YFSETQ. CDR3 length: 16 residues. Trimming took 4 bases from V and 2 from J; bases not matched to a gene: 5. The chain's CDR3 is CASSPGTSGTQETQYF. As DNA, the CDR3 is TGCGCCAGCAGCCCGGGGACTAGCGGGACACAAGAGACCCAGTACTTC.

This clone was found a few times. Here the CDR3 DNA reads TGTGCCAGCAGTCGTGCGGGGGGAGGAGAGACCCAGTACTTC. This codes for CASSRAGGGETQYF. The chain has TRBV2 and TRBJ2-5; TRBD2 agrees at 8 bases. After removal of 5 bases from V and 4 bases from J, the junction contained 6 bases not matched to a gene. Looked up from germline, CDR1 is SNHLY and CDR2 is FYNNEI. CDR3 size: 14 residues.

V and J are TRBV7-2 and TRBJ2-3; D is ambiguous. The V end was cut by 5 bases, the J end by 1 base, with 13 bases between. This CDR3 spans 15 amino acids. From germline, CDR1 is SGHTA and CDR2 FQGNSA. CDR3 sequence: CASSPRSTGTDTQYF. In nucleotides, the CDR3 is TGTGCCAGCAGCCCTAGGAGCACCGGCACAGATACGCAGTATTTT.

The chain recombines TRBV9 with TRBJ2-3, with TRBD2 matching over 7 bases. The V gene's germline CDR1 is SGDLS and CDR2 YYNGEE. The CDR3 sequence is 17 residues long. The ends lost 1 base at V and 4 bases at J; junction bases unmatched: 12. The CDR3 loop is CASSVTAAGVHADTQYF. CDR3 coding DNA: TGTGCCAGCAGCGTAACAGCCGCGGGAGTGCATGCAGATACGCAGTATTTT.

The rearrangement links TRBV5-1 to TRBJ2-1, with D possibly being TRBD1 (6 bases). The ends were cut back, 0 bases at V and 4 bases at J, with 11 bases in the middle. Germline V gene sequence: CDR1 SGHRS, CDR2 YFSETQ. This CDR3 spans 15 amino acids. The chain's CDR3 is CASSLGVRGYNEQFF. The CDR3 coding sequence is TGCGCCAGCAGCTTGGGTGTCAGGGGTTACAATGAGCAGTTCTTC.